This entry is about one TCR beta chain. Its specificity is unknown. The people who gave samples were healthy Caucasians from Russia, aged roughly 6 to 90. The sample is drawn from a study of blood T cells in healthy people across ages. Points from the study as a whole: Expanded clonotype changes were possibly confounded by unknown donor CMV status.

V lost 4 bases and J 0 bases, leaving 12 bases between the germline ends. Germline V CDR1 and CDR2: SQVTM, ANQGSEA. The CDR3 spans 14 residues. Sample-barcoded 5' priming and a J-beta primer mix drove a second PCR of 7 to 11 cycles. Every cDNA molecule carried a tag from a template-switch adaptor bearing 12 random nucleotides. A single record per CDR3 protein comes from TCRdb applying MiXCR to the 5' RACE reads. The profile covers about 1.4 million distinct CDR3 sequences, with approximately 59% appearing a single time and roughly 7% taken by the ten largest. The material sequenced was blood. The TCR comes from a man aged 18 to 29 in good health. This chain uses TRBV29-1 with TRBJ2-5; D is perhaps TRBD1 or TRBD2 (5 bases each). The CDR3 DNA is TGCAGCGTTGTGGGGGTGGGGGACCAAGAGACCCAGTACTTC. This codes for CSVVGVGDQETQYF.